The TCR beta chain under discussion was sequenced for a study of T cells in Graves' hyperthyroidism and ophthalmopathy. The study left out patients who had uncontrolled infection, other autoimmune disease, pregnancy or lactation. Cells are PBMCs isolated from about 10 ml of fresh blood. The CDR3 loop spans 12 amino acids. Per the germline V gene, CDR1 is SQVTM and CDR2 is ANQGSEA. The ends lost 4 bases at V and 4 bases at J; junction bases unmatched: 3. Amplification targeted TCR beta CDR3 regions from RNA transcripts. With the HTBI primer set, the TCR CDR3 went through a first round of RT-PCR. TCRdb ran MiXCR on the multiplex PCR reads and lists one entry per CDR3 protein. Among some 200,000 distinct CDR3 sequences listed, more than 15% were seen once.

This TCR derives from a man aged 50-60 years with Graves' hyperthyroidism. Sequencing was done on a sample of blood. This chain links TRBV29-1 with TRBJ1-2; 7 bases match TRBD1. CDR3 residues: CSVGRTGYGYTF. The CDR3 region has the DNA TGCAGCGTTGGAAGGACAGGCTATGGCTACACCTTC.